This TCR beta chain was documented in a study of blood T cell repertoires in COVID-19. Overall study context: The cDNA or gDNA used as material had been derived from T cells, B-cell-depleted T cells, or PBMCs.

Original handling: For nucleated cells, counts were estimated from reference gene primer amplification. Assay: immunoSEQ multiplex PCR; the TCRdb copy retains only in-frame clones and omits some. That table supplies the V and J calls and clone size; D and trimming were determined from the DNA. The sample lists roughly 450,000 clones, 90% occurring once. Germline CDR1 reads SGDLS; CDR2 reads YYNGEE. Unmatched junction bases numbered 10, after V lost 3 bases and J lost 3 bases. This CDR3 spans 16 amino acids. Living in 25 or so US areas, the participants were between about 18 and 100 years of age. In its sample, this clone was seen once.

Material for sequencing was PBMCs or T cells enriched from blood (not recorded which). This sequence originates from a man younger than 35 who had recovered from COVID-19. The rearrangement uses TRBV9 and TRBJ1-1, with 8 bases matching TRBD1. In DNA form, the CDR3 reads TGTGCCAGCAGCGACCCGACAGGGGAGAAAGACACTGAAGCTTTCTTT. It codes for CASSDPTGEKDTEAFF.